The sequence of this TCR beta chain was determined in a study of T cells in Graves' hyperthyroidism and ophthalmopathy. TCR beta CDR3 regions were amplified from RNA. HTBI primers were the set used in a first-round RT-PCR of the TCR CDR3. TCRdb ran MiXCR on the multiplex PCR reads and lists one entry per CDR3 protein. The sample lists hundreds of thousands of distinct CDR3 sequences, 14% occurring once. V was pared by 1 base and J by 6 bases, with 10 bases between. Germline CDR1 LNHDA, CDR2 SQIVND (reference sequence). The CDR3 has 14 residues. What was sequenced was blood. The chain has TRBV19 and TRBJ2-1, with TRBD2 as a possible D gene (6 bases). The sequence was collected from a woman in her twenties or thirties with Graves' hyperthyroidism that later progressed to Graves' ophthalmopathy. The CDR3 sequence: CASSIGQRVNEQFF. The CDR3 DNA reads TGTGCCAGTAGTATAGGGCAGCGGGTCAATGAGCAGTTCTTC.